Sequencing of this T cell receptor beta chain was carried out in a study of identical twins. CDR1 is DFQATT and CDR2 is SNEGSKA in the germline V gene (reference sequence). This CDR3 comprises 11 residues. V shed 6 bases, J shed 9 bases, and the junction held 5 bases outside the gene matches. Template switching added a universal primer site, and cDNA bore unique molecular identifiers. TCRdb re-analysed the 5' RACE reads in MiXCR, keeping a single row per CDR3 protein. The table lists around 1.7 million distinct CDR3 sequences, more than 30% of them singletons. This sequence joins TRBV20-1 and TRBJ2-4; 7 nucleotides match TRBD2. Sequencing was carried out using cord blood. This sequence originates from a newborn girl in good health. The CDR3 nucleotides are TGCAGTGCGGGAAGCGGGACCATTCAGTACTTC. Translation: CSAGSGTIQYF.